This is a list of T cell receptor beta chains from one sample in a study of T cell changes during pregnancy in multiple sclerosis. Assay: immunoSEQ multiplex PCR; the TCRdb copy retains only in-frame clones and omits some. The profile shows more than 65,000 clones, nearly 95% of them singletons. The material was peripheral blood, obtained in the second trimester of pregnancy. These receptors all come from a female donor with multiple sclerosis, enrolled in a pregnancy study. CDR3s leave out the opening cysteine and the closing phenylalanine or tryptophan. Fields, in order: clone size, V gene, J gene, CDR3 protein. A row's size may be missing; if present it is once, few, many or a size class.

>NA|TRBV28|TRBJ1-5
ASSQGFGNSNQPQH
>NA|TRBV7-9|TRBJ1-3
ASSSLRGPGNTIY
>NA|TRBV7-2|TRBJ1-2
ASSRGQGASYGYT
>NA|TRBV7-2|TRBJ1-5
ASSLESTGFLQPQH
>NA|TRBV4-1|TRBJ2-1
ASSRLLAGVRRDNEQF
>NA|TRBV12-5|TRBJ2-2
ASGPPLAGYTGELF
>NA|TRBV2|TRBJ2-2
ASNPGSGGGELF
>NA|TRBV5-6|NA
ASSLATFSEQY
>NA|TRBV5-6|TRBJ1-5
ASSLWDRTNQPQH
>NA|TRBV30|TRBJ1-2
AWGLQGYGYT
>NA|TRBV19|TRBJ2-3
ASSIAGGRTDTQY
>NA|TRBV30|TRBJ2-3
AWTRRGGLRTDTQY
>NA|TRBV29-1|TRBJ2-2
SVEDGTSGGNTGELF
>NA|TRBV7-9|TRBJ2-1
ASSSLTSGRDNEQF
>NA|TRBV9|TRBJ2-2
ASSHTGTSGITGELF
>NA|TRBV11-2|TRBJ2-7
ASSLLGPQGTPYEQY
>NA|TRBV4-1|TRBJ2-3
ASSQVGGGLAGVPDTQY
>NA|TRBV29-1|TRBJ2-3
SVVGLALLGDTQY
>NA|TRBV28|TRBJ1-5
ASSQGGQKNQPQH
>NA|TRBV7-9|TRBJ2-5
ASSLAQETQY
>NA|TRBV5-1|TRBJ2-5
ASSLLAGREETQY
>NA|TRBV5-4|TRBJ2-7
ASSPTRSSYEQY
>NA|TRBV7-2|TRBJ2-7
ASSFRGLAGAPESYEQY
>NA|TRBV6-5|TRBJ2-3
ASSYSAGTNTQY
>NA|TRBV5-1|TRBJ1-2
ASRRGGGYT
>NA|TRBV7-6|TRBJ2-7
ASSLADSLAAYEQY
>NA|TRBV18|TRBJ2-1
ASSPRDRVYNEQF
>NA|TRBV5-6|TRBJ2-1
ASSLGLAGLYNEQF
>NA|TRBV27|TRBJ2-1
ASSLTGGGNEQF
>NA|TRBV19|TRBJ1-2
ASSTGRYGYT
>NA|TRBV4-1|TRBJ2-1
ASSQEPGRGAYNEQF
>NA|TRBV5-1|TRBJ2-1
ASSLAGVNEQF
>NA|TRBV4-3|TRBJ2-1
ASSQDHGSEYNEQF
>once|TRBV27|TRBJ1-2
ASCGGSGGYGYT
>NA|TRBV27|TRBJ2-1
ASSLGGLSSYNEQF
>NA|TRBV10-1|TRBJ2-7
ASTTPGTSVVEQY
>NA|TRBV5-1|TRBJ1-2
ASRSILGALYGYT
>NA|TRBV30|TRBJ2-3
AWGPGGAHTQY
>NA|TRBV27|TRBJ1-1
ASSLAGGNTEAF
>NA|TRBV7-6|TRBJ2-7
ASSPRGTGPISYEQY